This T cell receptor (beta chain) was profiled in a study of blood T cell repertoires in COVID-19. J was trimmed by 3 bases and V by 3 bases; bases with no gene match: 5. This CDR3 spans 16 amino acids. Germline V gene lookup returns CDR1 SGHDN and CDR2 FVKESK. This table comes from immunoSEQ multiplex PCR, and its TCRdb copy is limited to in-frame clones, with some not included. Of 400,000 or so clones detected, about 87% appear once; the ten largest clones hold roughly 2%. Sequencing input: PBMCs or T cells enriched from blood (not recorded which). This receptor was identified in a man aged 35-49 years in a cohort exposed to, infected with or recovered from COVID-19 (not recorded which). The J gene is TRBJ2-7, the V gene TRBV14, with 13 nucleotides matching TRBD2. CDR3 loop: CASSQQLAGGIYEQYF. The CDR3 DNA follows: TGTGCCAGCAGCCAGCAACTAGCGGGAGGGATCTACGAGCAGTACTTC.